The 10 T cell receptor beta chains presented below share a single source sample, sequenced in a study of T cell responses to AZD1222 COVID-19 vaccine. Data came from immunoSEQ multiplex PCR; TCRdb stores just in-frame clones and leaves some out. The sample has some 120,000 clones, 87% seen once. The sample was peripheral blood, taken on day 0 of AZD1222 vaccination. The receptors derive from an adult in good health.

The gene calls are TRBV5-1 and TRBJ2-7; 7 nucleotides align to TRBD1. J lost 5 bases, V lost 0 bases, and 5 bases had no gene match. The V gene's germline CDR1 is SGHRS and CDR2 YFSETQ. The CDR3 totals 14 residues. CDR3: CASSLGQGRDEQYF. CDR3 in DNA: TGCGCCAGCAGCTTGGGACAGGGTAGGGACGAGCAGTACTTC.

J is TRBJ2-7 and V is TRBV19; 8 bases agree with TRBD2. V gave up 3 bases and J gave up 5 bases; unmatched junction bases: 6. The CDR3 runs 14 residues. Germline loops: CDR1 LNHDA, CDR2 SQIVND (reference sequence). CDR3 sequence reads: CASSIERGKHEQYF. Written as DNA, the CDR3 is TGTGCCAGTAGTATCGAGCGGGGGAAACACGAGCAGTACTTC.

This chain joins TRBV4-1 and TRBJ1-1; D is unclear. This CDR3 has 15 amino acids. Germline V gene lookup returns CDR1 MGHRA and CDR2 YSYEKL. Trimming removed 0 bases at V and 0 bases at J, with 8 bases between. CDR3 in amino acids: CASSQEAVMNTEAFF. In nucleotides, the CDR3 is TGCGCCAGCAGCCAAGAGGCGGTGATGAACACTGAAGCTTTCTTT.

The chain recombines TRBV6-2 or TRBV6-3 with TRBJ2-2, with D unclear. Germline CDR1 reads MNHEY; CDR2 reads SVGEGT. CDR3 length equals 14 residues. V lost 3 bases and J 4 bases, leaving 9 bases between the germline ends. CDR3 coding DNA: TGTGCCAGCAGTTATTTACCGGGCACCGGGGAGCTGTTTTTT. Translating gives CASSYLPGTGELFF.

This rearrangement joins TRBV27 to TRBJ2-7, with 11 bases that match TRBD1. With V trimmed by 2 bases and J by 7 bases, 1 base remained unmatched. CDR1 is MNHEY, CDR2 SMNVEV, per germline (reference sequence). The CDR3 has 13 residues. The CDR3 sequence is CASSLGTGGEQYF. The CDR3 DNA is TGTGCCAGCAGTTTAGGGACAGGGGGAGAGCAGTACTTC.

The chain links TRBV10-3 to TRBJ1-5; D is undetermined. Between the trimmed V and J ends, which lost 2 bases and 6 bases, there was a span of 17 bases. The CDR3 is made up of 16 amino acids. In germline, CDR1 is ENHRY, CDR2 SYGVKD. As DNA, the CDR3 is TGTGCCATCAGTGAGACCTCTGGTCGGTGGGGTCAGCCCCAGCATTTT. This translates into CAISETSGRWGQPQHF.

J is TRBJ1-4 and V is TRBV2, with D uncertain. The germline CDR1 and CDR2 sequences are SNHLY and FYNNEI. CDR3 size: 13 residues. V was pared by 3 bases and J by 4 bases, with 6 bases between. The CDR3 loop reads CASSDDHNEKLFF. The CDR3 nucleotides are TGTGCCAGCAGTGACGACCATAATGAAAAACTGTTTTTT.

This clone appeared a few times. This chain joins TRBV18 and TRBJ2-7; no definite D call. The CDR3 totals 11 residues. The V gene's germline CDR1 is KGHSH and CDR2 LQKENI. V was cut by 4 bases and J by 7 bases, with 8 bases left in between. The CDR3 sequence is CASSRLGEQYF. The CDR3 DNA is TGTGCCAGCTCACGTCTAGGAGAGCAGTACTTC.

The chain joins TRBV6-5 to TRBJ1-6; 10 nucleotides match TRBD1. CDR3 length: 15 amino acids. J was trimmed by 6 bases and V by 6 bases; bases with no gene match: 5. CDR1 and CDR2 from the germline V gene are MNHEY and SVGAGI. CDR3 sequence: CASSPRDRGNSPLHF. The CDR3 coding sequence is TGTGCCAGCAGCCCCCGGGACAGGGGTAATTCACCCCTCCACTTT.

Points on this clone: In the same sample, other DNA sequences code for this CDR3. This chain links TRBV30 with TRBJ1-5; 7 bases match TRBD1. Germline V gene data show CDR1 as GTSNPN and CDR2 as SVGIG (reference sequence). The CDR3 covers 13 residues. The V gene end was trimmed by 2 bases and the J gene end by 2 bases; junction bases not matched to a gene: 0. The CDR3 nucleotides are TGTGCCTGGAGTACAGGGGGCAATCAGCCCCAGCATTTT. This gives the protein CAWSTGGNQPQHF.